These 5 T cell receptor beta chains share one sample of origin, sequenced in a study of CD8 T cells in Susac syndrome. RNA amounts of 0.5 to 1 ug underwent reverse transcription with random hexamers. Using its own MiXCR run on the immunoSEQ multiplex PCR reads, TCRdb lists one record per CDR3 protein. The sample consists of fewer than 200,000 distinct CDR3 sequences, less than 95% of them appearing once. The sample taken for sequencing was CD4+ T cells from PBMCs. These receptors came from a human donor in good health.

This clonotype was recorded only once. The chain uses TRBV30 and TRBJ2-5; no definite D call. Germline V gene lookup returns CDR1 GTSNPN and CDR2 SVGIG (reference sequence). Between the trimmed V and J ends, which lost 0 bases and 2 bases, there was a span of 7 bases. CDR3 length: 13 residues. This CDR3 is CAWSVGHQETQYF. CDR3 DNA sequence: TGTGCCTGGAGTGTAGGCCATCAAGAGACCCAGTACTTC.

CDR3 nucleotide sequence: TGCGCCAGCAGCGTCCAGGGGATGGCCCTCGAGCAGTACTTC. Protein sequence: CASSVQGMALEQYF. This sequence joins TRBV5-1 and TRBJ2-7; D is possibly TRBD1 (6 bases). The germline V gene encodes CDR1 SGHRS and CDR2 YFSETQ. This CDR3 is 14 amino acids long. V lost 4 bases to trimming and J lost 6 bases, with 17 bases between them.

The chain employs TRBV15 and TRBJ2-6; TRBD2 aligns across 7 bases. This CDR3 has 16 residues. The junction had 8 bases not matched to a gene; V was cut back by 5 bases and J by 4 bases. Germline V gene sequence: CDR1 LNHNV, CDR2 YYDKDF (reference sequence). In nucleotides, the CDR3 is TGTGCCACCAGCCTCTCGGGGGGAAGCGGGGCCAACGTCCTGACTTTC. Its protein product is CATSLSGGSGANVLTF. Full variable domain (remainder filled in from reference TRBV15 and TRBJ2-6): DAMVIQNPRYQVTQFGKPVTLSCSQTLNHNVMYWYQQKSSQAPKLLFHYYDKDFNNEADTPDNFQSRRPNTSFCFLDIRSPGLGDTAMYLCATSLSGGSGANVLTFGAGSRLTVL.

This clonotype appeared a single time. The V gene is TRBV2, the J gene TRBJ2-1; D unclear. Trimming shortened V by 1 base and J by 8 bases, and 9 bases separated the two germline ends. The CDR3 spans 13 residues. Per the germline V gene, CDR1 is SNHLY and CDR2 is FYNNEI. The CDR3 DNA is TGTGCCAGCAGTGAAGGGCAGACCGATGAGCAGTTCTTC. This encodes CASSEGQTDEQFF. Variable domain in full (rest from reference TRBV2 and TRBJ2-1): EPEVTQTPSHQVTQMGQEVILRCVPISNHLYFYWYRQILGQKVEFLVSFYNNEISEKSEIFDDQFSVERPDGSNFTLKIRSTKLEDSAMYFCASSEGQTDEQFFGPGTRLTVL.

V usage is TRBV12-3 or TRBV12-4 and J usage is TRBJ1-2; a weak D match, TRBD1 (6 bases). The CDR3 is 13 residues long. V shed 8 bases and J shed 0 bases, with 10 bases lying between them. CDR3 coding DNA: TGTGCCAGCCGGACAGCAGCTAACTATGGCTACACCTTC. It specifies CASRTAANYGYTF.